Reported below is one TCR beta chain. Two nested PCRs, approximately 16 and 9 cycles, amplified TCRalpha and TCRbeta cDNA. TCRdb re-called the 5' RACE reads and catalogs CDR3 proteins one per entry, DNA excluded. This sample lists 110,000 to 150,000 distinct CDR3 sequences; its ten largest clones have more than 1%. These data are taken from a study of monozygotic twins with inflammatory bowel disease. Germline loops: CDR1 LNHDA, CDR2 SQIVND (reference sequence). The CDR3 contains 16 residues. What was sequenced was blood. This chain connects TRBV19 to TRBJ2-3; the TRBD2 assignment by TCRdb is unverifiable without DNA. The clonotype comes from a human donor with ulcerative colitis or Crohn's disease, or a healthy co-twin of an affected twin (not recorded which). The CDR3 protein is CASSIVTSGSTDTQYF.